This T cell receptor beta chain was documented in a study of cytomegalovirus exposure and HLA in healthy donors (dated 2017 in TCRdb). Describing the broader study: According to an earlier analysis of 587 of the donors, roughly 180 million T cells yielded 100 million or so unique TCR beta sequences and less than 300 Gb of sequence data. Among the approximately 400 genotyped donors, around 81% belonged to the genetic ancestry cluster associated with self-reported Caucasian donors. Approximately 300 gigabases of sequencing data and some 85 million unique TCR sequences were included in an early release covering about 620 HLA-typed donors. An earlier analysis of about 600 of the donors used high-throughput TCR beta sequencing to judge whether each TCR beta V gene segment behaved as functional or pseudogenic. Across roughly 420 genotyped donors of the cohort, an average of approximately 200,000 unique TCR beta nucleotide sequences per donor were sequenced, and roughly 18% of those sequences were non-productive. The later analysis used no new phenotypic data to find candidate immune exposures, relying instead on TCR beta sequences and their occurrence across donors. To study patterns of TCR occurrence, a later analysis re-analyzed previously published TCR beta repertoires from 700 or so donors and added high-resolution HLA genotyping. Alongside the repertoire data, information on donor age, sex, ethnicity and CMV serostatus was compiled. A later genetic analysis used genome-wide SNP genotypes for about 65% of the 666 donors, treating that subset as a discovery cohort. Roughly 5 DR-DQ haplotypes were handled as single units for association and clustering, since linkage in the cohort was strong. In addition to the first cohort of around 670 subjects, a separate validation cohort of 120 different subjects was used. The study profiled the T cell repertoires of under 850 subjects by immunosequencing and related them to cytomegalovirus serostatus. The aim of the study was to test whether cataloging public T cell receptors could identify signatures of past pathogen exposure. The number of donors typed differed by locus, with roughly 629-640 for A, B, C, DRB1 and DQB1, around 500 for DQA1, 606 for DPA1, and approximately 470 for DPB1. All discovery cohort repertoires had been generated using a single sequencing platform. HLA typing included class I and class II loci at four-digit resolution. High-throughput TCR immunosequencing, statistical association of individual TCRs with disease status, and machine learning were combined to predict cytomegalovirus infection status.

In the case of this clone: Its antigen is not yet known. Base quality data are lacking; no much larger clone is found one base away.

Broader findings and caveats from the paper: The cohort was sequenced for TCR beta chains only, and without alpha or paired-chain data the features that could be detected were limited. HLA typing was unavailable for some donors at each locus, so association tests used only the typed subset. For the cohort, immune exposure information was limited to CMV serostatus. In a later analysis, TCR association rates were found to vary across HLA loci, with the most associated TCRs seen for DRB1 alleles and the fewest for HLA-C alleles. When HLA alleles, especially DR and DQ, strongly co-occurred, attributing TCR associations to individual alleles was difficult. A later analysis associated approximately 17,000 TCR beta sequences with specific HLA alleles at a false discovery rate of 0.05. Most TCR sequences were observed very rarely across donors, whereas some public TCRs were present in many individuals. According to a later analysis, parvovirus B19, influenza, CMV and Epstein-Barr virus appeared linked to several top co-occurrence clusters. A further reported finding was that TCR beta sequences accurately predicted the HLA-A and HLA-B alleles for most subjects in the first cohort. The classifier was reported to diagnose cytomegalovirus status with high specificity and sensitivity in both the original and validation cohorts. Compared with equally common non-associated chains, HLA-associated TCR beta chains in a later analysis were more clonally expanded and had lower generation probabilities. In vitro tests confirmed that a few of the cytomegalovirus-associated TCR beta chains recognize cytomegalovirus antigens. A total of fewer than 200 TCR beta chains were listed by the study as associated with cytomegalovirus. A later analysis found that most CMV-associated TCR beta chains appeared HLA-restricted, with HLA associations seemingly driven largely by CMV exposure. In a later genetic analysis, fewer N-insertions in productive TCRs were reported among donors in an Asian-associated ancestry cluster than the roughly 640-donor mean. Correlated functional status among segregating V segments might reflect linkage disequilibrium, but an unknown experimental factor could not be ruled out. Some IMGT-functional V segments, including TRBV6-2 and TRBV6-3, could not be told apart with the 87-base-pair reads, so those segments were excluded. V-gene and J-gene trimming of TCR beta chains was associated with a missense DCLRE1C variant in a later genetic analysis, and the association was replicated in an independent cohort. It was suggested by the authors that the approach could potentially be generalized to other disease states and immunological phenotypes. A cluster of highly shared sequence variants was judged likely to represent a technical artifact of the sequencing pipeline. In an earlier analysis of about 600 of the donors, most TCR beta V segments appeared in productive rearrangements about 90% or about 30% of the time, broadly matching IMGT annotations. Roughly uniform sequencing depth across donors was assumed in presence/absence analyses, although this assumption may not hold. Over 15 rarely observed V segments, including chromosome 9 orphons, were excluded from the earlier analysis of about 500 of the donors because counts were too low.

The cohort was made up of several hundred healthy bone marrow donors. Cohort members were all nominally healthy when sampled, although unrecorded immune exposures were likely present. The donor tested CMV seronegative and was one of the 352 seronegative cohort members. Every donor gave a peripheral blood sample, and the peripheral blood mononuclear cells from that sample were used for TCR beta sequencing. Genomic DNA extraction from the blood cell samples was performed with the Qiagen DNeasy Blood Extraction Kit. V trim: 3 bases; J trim: 2 bases; unmatched bases: 9. CDR1 and CDR2 (SGDLS, YYNGEE) derive from the germline V gene. The cysteine opens and the phenylalanine closes a CDR3 of 16 amino acids. Only the CDR3 region is kept as DNA, spanning 48 bases read in frame from base 1. Library preparation was by the immunoSEQ multiplex PCR assay. The multiplex PCR relied on a mix of 60 forward primers for TCR Vbeta segments and 13 reverse primers for TCR Jbeta segments. A multiplex PCR assay on genomic DNA amplified the CDR3 region of rearranged TCR beta genes. The amplified TCR beta libraries were sequenced on the Illumina HiSeq System as 87-base-pair reads. Concerning the study's data processing: In a later analysis, around 80 million unique TCR beta chains were counted across the 650 to 700 repertoires, and roughly 9.9 million of these chains were shared by at least two donors. Raw reads were error-corrected and collapsed into unique sequences by a nearest-neighbor algorithm in which closely related sequences were merged to remove PCR and sequencing errors. CDR3 sequences were aligned to IMGT reference sequences to assign V, D and J gene segments. For a sequence to be retained, a match of at least six nucleotides to both a V gene segment and a J gene segment was required. Rearrangements were called productive when the CDR3 lacked stop codons and stayed in frame with V and J; all others were non-productive. Following IMGT convention, CDR3 was defined as the stretch from the second conserved V-encoded cysteine to the conserved J-encoded phenylalanine. The earlier analysis of some 540 of the donors excluded any sequence lacking an unambiguous match to a single V gene segment. In an earlier analysis of a few hundred of the donors, V segments were called functional above 56.7% productive rearrangements and were called segregating when the between-donor standard deviation exceeded 5%. A statistical classification framework was built for diagnosing cytomegalovirus status from the catalog of TCR beta chain sequences. V and J gene assignment, in a later analysis, came from comparing TCR nucleotide sequences with IMGT/GENE-DB human TR gene sequences. In a later analysis, CDR3 sequences and most-parsimonious VDJ recombination scenarios were assigned using the TCRdist pipeline. In a later analysis, every TCR beta chain was defined by the combination of its CDR3 amino acid sequence and its V-gene family, and reads without a unique V-gene family were dropped. As a way to deal with suspected cross-contamination and a sequencing artifact, a later analysis dropped approximately 570 nucleotide sequences that were highly shared and had low generation probability. For each public chain, a later analysis derived a clonal expansion index from normalized ranks of inferred template counts within each repertoire. In a later analysis, generation probabilities were computed using a VDJ recombination model fitted to out-of-frame rearrangements, and the results were checked against IGoR. Hypergeometric tests were used in a later analysis to score TCR-TCR, TCR-HLA and TCR-CMV co-occurrence, with a repertoire-size bias correction applied to the TCR pairs. To estimate false discovery rates, a later analysis permuted the HLA or CMV assignments 20 times. In a later analysis, co-occurring TCRs were grouped using DBSCAN, and TCRdist sequence similarity was added for clustering within HLA-allele-positive subsets. For co-occurrence clustering, repertoires with fewer than 30,000 or more than 120,000 public chains were excluded, along with 5 or 6 repertoires with anomalous nucleotide sharing. As stored in TCRdb, this immuneACCESS dataset retains in-frame rearrangements with V and J assigned. A fraction of the clones does not appear; measured against another copy, unresolved V genes explain less than half of the discrepancy, and the remainder lacks a known reason. The V and J calls and the clone size are those of that table, but D and trimming were determined from the DNA. The sample includes more than 100,000 clones, with 75% to 85% observed a single time. 0.95% to 1.4% of the sample is in the top ten clones.

The chain is assembled from TRBV9 and TRBJ1-2; TRBD1 lines up with 8 middle nucleotides. This TCR was sampled from a male donor in good health and CMV-seronegative. The source material was PBMCs. The CDR3 region reads CASSEGTGTTNYGYTF. The DNA sequence is TGTGCCAGCAGCGAGGGGACAGGAACCACGAACTATGGCTACACCTTC.